These 9 T cell receptor beta chains were all obtained from the same sample, sequenced in a study of T cell responses to AZD1222 COVID-19 vaccine. The protocol was immunoSEQ multiplex PCR, while the TCRdb copy is restricted to in-frame clones and leaves out a portion. The table records around 29,000 clones, about 93% of them present only once. The specimen comprised peripheral blood, sampled on day 0 of AZD1222 vaccination. The receptor source for this set is an adult in good health.

This sequence joins TRBV25-1 and TRBJ1-2; D is possibly TRBD1 (5 bases). This CDR3 comprises 13 residues. Trimming removed 3 bases at V and 2 bases at J, with 7 bases between. Germline CDR1 MGHDK, CDR2 SYGVNS. CDR3 nucleotides: TGTGCCAGCAGTGAGGCAGGGAACTATGGCTACACCTTC. It codes for CASSEAGNYGYTF.

This chain connects TRBV10-3 to TRBJ2-5, with TRBD2 identical over 12 bases. The CDR3 covers 17 residues. Losses at the gene ends were 5 bases for V and 0 bases for J; bases not matched to a gene: 7. Germline V gene lookup returns CDR1 ENHRY and CDR2 SYGVKD. The CDR3 is CAISSGTSGLYQETQYF. Here the CDR3 DNA reads TGTGCCATCAGTTCCGGGACTAGCGGGCTTTACCAAGAGACCCAGTACTTC.

The rearrangement joins TRBV12-3 or TRBV12-4 to TRBJ1-1; perhaps TRBD1 as D (5 bases). There are 10 residues in the CDR3. Trimming removed 6 bases from V and 6 bases from J, with 5 bases in between. The CDR3 DNA is TGTGCCAGCAGGGGACCTGAAGCTTTCTTT. Translation: CASRGPEAFF.

This sequence joins TRBV11-2 and TRBJ2-2; the match to TRBD1 covers 8 bases. J lost 4 bases, V lost 8 bases, and 9 bases had no gene match. This CDR3 spans 15 amino acids. Germline V gene data show CDR1 as SGHAT and CDR2 as FQNNGV. Here the CDR3 DNA reads TGTGCCAGCCGACAGACAGGGGAAGGCACCGGGGAGCTGTTTTTT. It codes for CASRQTGEGTGELFF. The full variable domain, its missing parts supplied by reference TRBV11-2 and TRBJ2-2, is EAGVAQSPRYKIIEKRQSVAFWCNPISGHATLYWYQQILGQGPKLLIQFQNNGVVDDSQLPKDRFSAERLKGVDSTLKIQPAKLEDSAVYLCASRQTGEGTGELFFGEGSRLTVL.

V usage is TRBV6-5 and J usage is TRBJ2-7, with 7 bases matching TRBD1. This CDR3 has 15 residues. The V gene's germline CDR1 is MNHEY and CDR2 SVGAGI. V gave up 4 bases and J gave up 3 bases; unmatched junction bases: 9. CDR3 in DNA: TGTGCCAGCAGTTTCCGACCGACAGGGAACTACGAGCAGTACTTC. It encodes CASSFRPTGNYEQYF.

CDR3 coding DNA: TGTGCCAGCAGCCTTGGGACGGATGAAAAACTGTTTTTT. This gives the protein CASSLGTDEKLFF. The rearrangement uses TRBV5-4 and TRBJ1-4; D is perhaps TRBD1 (5 bases). V shed 4 bases and J shed 6 bases, with 10 bases lying between them. The V gene's germline CDR1 is SGHNT and CDR2 YYREEE (reference sequence). CDR3 length equals 13 residues.

The V gene is TRBV4-1, the J gene TRBJ2-1; tentatively, D is TRBD1 (6 bases). V gave up 4 bases and J gave up 4 bases, with 11 bases separating them. The germline V gene has CDR1 MGHRA and CDR2 YSYEKL. The CDR3 spans 14 residues. The CDR3 nucleotides are TGCGCCAGCAGCCGGAGGACAGAATACAATGAGCAGTTCTTC. Residues: CASSRRTEYNEQFF.

This clone occurred once. The gene calls are TRBV18 and TRBJ2-1; D is unclear. The CDR3 has 13 amino acids. The V gene's germline CDR1 is KGHSH and CDR2 LQKENI. Trimming cost V 0 bases and J 6 bases, with 6 bases left between them. DNA for the CDR3: TGTGCCAGCTCACCACCGCTCGGCAATGAGCAGTTCTTC. This gives the protein CASSPPLGNEQFF.

The chain links TRBV7-2 to TRBJ2-1, with a possible D match to TRBD1 (5 bases). The CDR3 loop spans 15 amino acids. The V and J ends lost 5 bases and 9 bases respectively, with 20 bases between them. Germline V lookup: CDR1 SGHTA, CDR2 FQGNSA. The CDR3: CASSQSTLRVVEQFF. The CDR3 bases are TGTGCCAGCAGCCAATCAACCCTCAGGGTTGTTGAGCAGTTCTTC.